This T cell receptor (beta chain) was captured in a study of cytomegalovirus exposure and HLA in healthy donors. Overall study findings and caveats: Earlier results showed most TCR beta V segments being productive about 87% or about 30% of the time.

This PCR relied on a set of 60 Vbeta primers and 13 Jbeta primers. Here immunoSEQ multiplex PCR was the method, and the copy in TCRdb shows in-frame clones only, minus some. This sample yields under 200,000 clones, of which roughly 73% are seen a single time; about 2% belongs to the top ten. The ends lost 6 bases at V and 0 bases at J; junction bases unmatched: 8. CDR1 is MNHEY and CDR2 is SMNVEV in the germline V gene (reference sequence). This CDR3 has 16 amino acids. Notes on this clone: Antigen: not known.

This clonotype was sampled from a young woman in good health and CMV-seronegative. The chain has TRBV27 and TRBJ2-1, with 7 nucleotides matching TRBD2. Sequenced input: PBMCs. This CDR3 is CASSALGGSSYNEQFF. The CDR3 DNA reads TGTGCCAGCAGCGCCCTGGGGGGGAGCTCCTACAATGAGCAGTTCTTC.